The clone carrying this T cell receptor beta chain was detected many times. As yet, its antigen is unknown. Unique molecular identifiers were incorporated when the TCRbeta library was constructed. TCRdb passed the PCR reads through MiXCR, listing each CDR3 protein once. The sample yields hundreds of thousands of distinct CDR3 sequences, less than 15% seen once. The sample comes from a study of T-cell reconstitution after alpha-beta-depleted transplantation in children. This CDR3 is 13 amino acids long. Deletions cut 8 bases from V and 5 bases from J, with 13 bases between. CDR1 is WSHSY and CDR2 is SAAADI in the germline V gene. Study outcomes and limitations: Surviving recipient T cells and intrathymic progenitors accounted for some patients' high TCRbeta diversity at day 60. Among T cells one year after transplant, newly produced cells accounted for most counts and diversity. In patients about two months after transplant, alpha-beta T cells reportedly arose from several hundred expanded graft clones.

The chain couples TRBV10-2 to TRBJ1-5, with D maybe TRBD1 (5 bases). Source: PBMCs, taken before TCRalphabeta/CD19-depleted stem cell transplant. This sequence originates from a girl aged 2 to 9 with congenital amegakaryocytic thrombocytopenia, due to receive a stem cell transplant. The CDR3 is CASSRQLHQPQHF. The CDR3 DNA sequence: TGCGCCAGCTCCCGACAGCTTCATCAGCCCCAGCATTTT.